Following are 15 T cell receptor beta chains from one sample sequenced in a study of blood T cell repertoires in COVID-19. Here immunoSEQ multiplex PCR was the method, and the copy in TCRdb shows in-frame clones only, minus some. The sample shows about 170,000 clones, 82% of them seen only once. Sequencing was performed on peripheral blood. The receptor set was obtained from a woman aged 40 to 50 with COVID-19, enrolled during active disease.

The chain uses TRBV15 and TRBJ2-1; 7 nucleotides match TRBD1. The germline CDR1 and CDR2 sequences are LNHNV and YYDKDF (reference sequence). The CDR3 extends over 15 amino acids. J was trimmed by 6 bases and V by 2 bases; bases with no gene match: 7. CDR3 protein: CATSRKDRFFNEQFF. The CDR3, as DNA: TGTGCCACCAGCAGAAAGGACAGGTTTTTCAATGAGCAGTTCTTC.

The CDR3 sequence is CASSPHPTGGEQYV. CDR3 nucleotides: TGTGCCAGCTCACCACACCCGACAGGGGGCGAGCAGTACGTC. The chain uses TRBV18 and TRBJ2-7; 9 bases are a match to TRBD1. The CDR3 covers 14 residues. Germline lookup yields CDR1 KGHSH and CDR2 LQKENI. V was pared by 1 base and J by 6 bases, with 4 bases of the junction left unmatched.

The rearrangement uses TRBV7-9 and TRBJ1-1; D possibly corresponds to TRBD1 (6 bases). Trimming cost V 5 bases and J 8 bases, with 12 bases left between them. The CDR3 is made up of 12 amino acids. CDR1 is SEHNR, CDR2 FQNEAQ, per germline (reference sequence). The DNA of the CDR3 is TGTGCCAGCAGCCAGGGGTACCGGGAAGCTTTCTTT. Translating gives CASSQGYREAFF.

V is TRBV7-2 and J is TRBJ2-3, with 8 nucleotides matching TRBD2. CDR1 SGHTA and CDR2 FQGNSA come from the germline V gene. Trimming cost V 10 bases and J 7 bases; bases outside gene matches: 13. The CDR3 runs to 14 residues. The chain's CDR3 is CATAPGGAWNTQYF. The CDR3 bases are TGTGCCACCGCCCCGGGGGGGGCTTGGAATACGCAGTATTTT.

This chain uses TRBV7-3 with TRBJ1-1; 8 positions agree with TRBD1. Trimming at V came to 5 bases and at J to 4 bases, leaving 9 bases not matched to a gene. This CDR3 has 15 residues. The V gene's germline CDR1 is SGHTA and CDR2 FQGTGA. The DNA for the CDR3 is TGTGCCAGCAGCCCGCAGGGGGCGCCGGGCACTGAAGCTTTCTTT. This encodes CASSPQGAPGTEAFF.

This rearrangement joins TRBV7-9 to TRBJ2-3; D uncertain. Germline lookup yields CDR1 SEHNR and CDR2 FQNEAQ (reference sequence). The V end lost 10 bases, the J end lost 6 bases, and 20 bases lay between the germline ends. The CDR3 runs 14 residues. CDR3 in DNA: TGTGCCAACGCCCTTAGTCGAAGTCTCGATACGCAGTATTTT. As protein: CANALSRSLDTQYF.

This clone was recorded a few times. This chain links TRBV24-1 with TRBJ1-2; no definite D call. Germline values: CDR1 KGHDR, CDR2 SFDVKD. The CDR3 has 9 residues. V lost 10 bases and J lost 8, with 7 bases in between. Written as DNA, the CDR3 is TGTGCCACTGGGCAAGGCTACACCTTC. The encoded protein is CATGQGYTF.

The V call is TRBV12-3 or TRBV12-4, the J call TRBJ1-2, with D possibly being TRBD1 (5 bases). Trimming cost V 3 bases and J 7 bases, with 12 bases left between them. The CDR3 sequence is 13 residues long. The CDR3 DNA sequence: TGTGCCAGCAGTTTTGGCCAGGGTTTTGGCTACACCTTC. Translating gives CASSFGQGFGYTF.

The rearrangement links TRBV19 to TRBJ1-2; TRBD1 matches 8 bases. CDR3 length: 14 amino acids. Germline values: CDR1 LNHDA, CDR2 SQIVND (reference sequence). J lost 8 bases, V lost 7 bases, and 12 bases had no gene match. CDR3 sequence: CASTYRQGRGGYTF. The CDR3 DNA reads as TGTGCCAGTACCTACCGACAGGGGCGGGGAGGCTACACCTTC. Variable domain in full (rest from reference TRBV19 and TRBJ1-2): DGGITQSPKYLFRKEGQNVTLSCEQNLNHDAMYWYRQDPGQGLRLIYYSQIVNDFQKGDIAEGYSVSREKKESFPLTVTSAQKNPTAFYLCASTYRQGRGGYTFGSGTRLTVV.

V usage is TRBV27 and J usage is TRBJ2-1; D is perhaps TRBD1 (5 bases). The CDR3 has 13 amino acids. The V end lost 3 bases, the J end lost 11 bases, and 14 bases lay between the germline ends. Germline V gene data show CDR1 as MNHEY and CDR2 as SMNVEV (reference sequence). The CDR3 coding sequence is TGTGCCAGCAGTTTCCCCTCGGACACGAAGCAGTTCTTC. It translates to CASSFPSDTKQFF.

This clone was observed a single time. The chain recombines TRBV5-1 with TRBJ1-2; TRBD1 aligns across 7 bases. Germline trimming cut 0 bases from V and 8 bases from J; bases unmatched to any gene: 7. Germline-derived CDR1 and CDR2 are SGHRS and YFSETQ. CDR3 length: 14 residues. CDR3 bases: TGCGCCAGCAGCTTGGCCGACAGGGAGAGCGGCTACACCTTC. Its translation is CASSLADRESGYTF.

V and J are TRBV3-1 (or the pseudogene TRBV3-2) and TRBJ2-3, with 10 bases matching TRBD2. The V and J ends lost 7 bases and 2 bases, in that order; junction bases with no gene match: 9. Germline V lookup: CDR1 LGHDT, CDR2 YNNKEL (reference sequence). The CDR3 sequence is 16 residues long. The CDR3 reads CASKGLAGAITDTQYF. CDR3 bases: TGTGCCAGCAAGGGGCTAGCGGGGGCCATCACAGATACGCAGTATTTT.

This clone was seen a handful of times. The rearrangement uses TRBV3-1 (or the pseudogene TRBV3-2) and TRBJ1-5; 9 nucleotides agree with TRBD1. With V trimmed by 1 base and J by 2 bases, 3 bases remained unmatched. The CDR3 is 16 amino acids. Per the germline V gene, CDR1 is LGHDT and CDR2 is YNNKEL (reference sequence). CDR3 sequence reads: CASSQATGGGNQPQHF. The DNA for the CDR3 is TGTGCCAGCAGCCAAGCCACAGGGGGCGGCAATCAGCCCCAGCATTTT.

The gene calls are TRBV4-2 and TRBJ2-7; a possible D gene is TRBD2 (5 bases). The CDR3 is made up of 16 amino acids. Deletions cut 0 bases from V and 1 base from J, with 13 bases between. Germline lookup yields CDR1 LGHNA and CDR2 YNFKEQ. Here the CDR3 reads CASSQEYPGVSYEQYF. DNA of the CDR3: TGTGCCAGCAGCCAAGAATACCCCGGGGTGTCCTACGAGCAGTACTTC.

This chain joins TRBV7-3 and TRBJ2-2; 7 nucleotides align to TRBD2. The CDR3 length is 15 residues. V was clipped by 5 bases and J by 6 bases; unmatched bases: 9. CDR1 is SGHTA, CDR2 FQGTGA, per germline. The CDR3 loop reads CASSPLGGGAGELFF. In nucleotides, the CDR3 is TGTGCCAGCAGCCCGCTCGGTGGGGGGGCCGGGGAGCTGTTTTTT.